This TCR beta chain is from a study of CD8+ T cells in alopecia areata. For this clone: Its antigen is unknown.

General study points: Normal-skin resident alphabeta T cells also appear among scalp sample sequences.

RNA was isolated and reverse transcribed to cDNA, the sequencing template. Some clones are missing from TCRdb's copy, which holds only in-frame ones; the method was immunoSEQ multiplex PCR. The table lists 45,000 to 70,000 clones, approximately 96% of them singletons. T lymphocytes (CD4+ and CD8+) were sorted from PBMCs. The source material was CD8+ T cells sorted from blood, sampled at week 0. The clonotype comes from a human donor with alopecia areata.

CDR3: CASSQAQSNYGYTF. The CDR3 DNA reads as TGCGCCAGCAGCCAAGCACAGTCTAACTATGGCTACACCTTC. The chain links TRBV4-1 to TRBJ1-2, with D unresolved. This CDR3 contains 14 residues. The germline V gene encodes CDR1 MGHRA and CDR2 YSYEKL. V lost 1 base to trimming and J lost 0 bases, with 6 bases between them.